This T cell receptor (beta chain) is from a study of cytomegalovirus exposure and HLA in healthy donors. About the research overall: A prior study identified just under 120 million unique TCR beta sequences from some 200 million T cells.

There are 15 residues in the CDR3. Germline-derived CDR1 and CDR2 are SEHNR and FQNEAQ (reference sequence). The J segment lost 5 bases and the V segment lost 4 bases, leaving 9 bases of the junction unmatched. Of note for this clone: Its antigen is unidentified.

Whole-study results and caveats: CMV serostatus alone was available as immune exposure information. Analysis performed later found roughly 17,000 TCR beta sequences associated with HLA alleles at 0.05 false discovery rate.

13 Jbeta primers and 60 Vbeta primers were used for the PCR. In the original workflow: Later reanalysis found about 80 million unique TCR beta chains, around 11 million of them shared. Only in-frame clones appear in the TCRdb table, and some are missing; sequencing was by immunoSEQ multiplex PCR. From that table come the V and J calls and clone size; the DNA was used to work out D and trimming. The sample has about 190,000 clones; roughly four fifths are singletons. The V call is TRBV7-9, the J call TRBJ2-5; 8 bases align to TRBD2. The TCR was taken from a woman aged 18-35 years in good health and CMV-seronegative. Sequences were obtained from PBMCs. DNA for the CDR3: TGTGCCAGCAGCTGGGCGGGGGGCGCGGTGGAGACCCAGTACTTC. Residues: CASSWAGGAVETQYF.